This is a list of T cell receptor beta chains from one sample in a study of blood T cell repertoires in COVID-19. The assay was immunoSEQ multiplex PCR, and TCRdb's table has in-frame clones only and misses some. Among about 83,000 clones listed, 90% were seen once. The sample taken for sequencing was peripheral blood. Receptors originate from a woman of 80 years or more with active or convalescent COVID-19. CDR3s include the opening cysteine and the closing phenylalanine or tryptophan. A D gene is named only where the DNA matches it firmly. Some rows mark clone size as missing; the rest say once, few, many or name a class of expanded clone.

J	D	size	V	DNA	CDR3
TRBJ2-3	TRBD2	-	TRBV11-3	TGTGCCAGCAGCTTAGCCAGACCTAGCGGGGGCCTTGGGGCAGATACGCAGTATTTT	CASSLARPSGGLGADTQYF
TRBJ2-7	TRBD1	-	TRBV5-6	TGTGCCAGCAGCTTTGACAGGGTTGCCTACGAGCAGTACTTC	CASSFDRVAYEQYF
TRBJ2-7	TRBD2	-	TRBV19	TGTGCCAGTAGTATCCTGACTAGCTTCGGGGACGAGCAGTACTTC	CASSILTSFGDEQYF
TRBJ2-1	TRBD2	once	TRBV7-3	TGTGCCAGCAGCCGCGGGGGGGCTGTGGATAATGAGCAGTTCTTC	CASSRGGAVDNEQFF
TRBJ2-7	TRBD2	-	TRBV18	TGTGCCAGCTCACCCCCTTCTCTAGCGGGGGGCGAGCAGTACTTC	CASSPPSLAGGEQYF
TRBJ2-1	-	-	TRBV12-3/TRBV12-4	TGTGCCAGCAGTTCTTTGTTCCGGAGTGAGCAGTTCTTC	CASSSLFRSEQFF
TRBJ2-7	-	-	TRBV19	TGTGCCAGTAGTATACAGGGGACCTACGAGCAGTACTTC	CASSIQGTYEQYF
TRBJ2-7	TRBD1	-	TRBV29-1	TGCAGCGGCCTCGGGACAGGGACCTTGTACGAGCAGTACTTC	CSGLGTGTLYEQYF
TRBJ2-4	-	-	TRBV14	TGTGCCAGCAGCGCGGAAGGGGGAGCCAAAAACATTCAGTACTTC	CASSAEGGAKNIQYF
TRBJ1-1	TRBD1	-	TRBV6-2/TRBV6-3	TGTGCCAGCAGCTCCAGGGGGCGGGGAACTGAAGCTTTCTTT	CASSSRGRGTEAFF
TRBJ2-2	TRBD2	-	TRBV2	TGTGCCAGCAGGTATCCGGGACTAGCGACCGGGGAGCTGTTTTTT	CASRYPGLATGELFF
TRBJ1-2	-	-	TRBV11-2	TGTGCCAGCAGCCCCATCACAGGGTTTGGCTATGGCTACACCTTC	CASSPITGFGYGYTF